One and the same sample provided the 5 T cell receptor beta chains below, sequenced in a study of blood T cell repertoires in COVID-19. Clones were read by immunoSEQ multiplex PCR, and TCRdb kept only the in-frame ones, dropping some. Of 89,000 or so clones listed, over 75% are singletons. The sample taken for sequencing was peripheral blood. The origin of the receptors is a human donor in a cohort sampled during active COVID-19.

This chain connects TRBV4-2 to TRBJ2-5; D possibly corresponds to TRBD2 (6 bases). The germline gives CDR1 LGHNA, CDR2 YNFKEQ. Trimming took 1 base from V and 0 from J, leaving 12 bases between them. The CDR3 has 16 amino acids. The DNA for the CDR3 is TGTGCCAGCAGCCAAGGGGCGGGGTCAGACCAAGAGACCCAGTACTTC. It specifies CASSQGAGSDQETQYF.

The chain links TRBV2 to TRBJ2-1; 10 bases match TRBD2. CDR3 length: 16 residues. Germline lookup yields CDR1 SNHLY and CDR2 FYNNEI. After removal of 5 bases from V and 0 bases from J, the junction contained 4 bases not matched to a gene. CDR3 in amino acids: CASSLSGGPSYNEQFF. The CDR3 region has the DNA TGTGCCAGCAGTCTTAGCGGGGGGCCCTCCTACAATGAGCAGTTCTTC.

This clone occurred once. The CDR3 nucleotides are TGCGCCAGCAGCCCTCGTTGGACAGGGCGATCCTACAATGAGCAGTTCTTC. This translates into CASSPRWTGRSYNEQFF. The chain employs TRBV5-1 and TRBJ2-1; 8 nucleotides align to TRBD1. Germline loops: CDR1 SGHRS, CDR2 YFSETQ. The CDR3 runs 17 residues. Unmatched junction bases numbered 10, after V lost 4 bases and J lost 1 base.

The V and J genes are TRBV4-1 and TRBJ2-7; D possibly corresponds to TRBD2 (6 bases). V shed 3 bases and J shed 4 bases, with 13 bases lying between them. The CDR3 has 14 residues. Germline CDR1 MGHRA, CDR2 YSYEKL. CDR3 coding DNA: TGCGCCAGCAGCCACACGGTTGCGGGGTACGAGCAGTACTTC. Encoded protein: CASSHTVAGYEQYF.

The genes are TRBV5-1 and TRBJ1-1; 7 bases fit TRBD1. The CDR3 has 15 residues. CDR1 and CDR2 from the germline V gene are SGHRS and YFSETQ. The V segment lost 4 bases and the J segment 1 base; nucleotides outside the gene matches: 7. The CDR3 loop is CASSPSGTANTEAFF. DNA for the CDR3: TGCGCCAGCAGCCCCTCCGGGACAGCGAACACTGAAGCTTTCTTT.